The 9 T cell receptor beta chains reported below all come from one sample, sequenced in a study of OX40 agonist ivuxolimab in advanced cancers. Sequencing was performed with immunoSEQ multiplex PCR; in TCRdb, only in-frame clones are kept and a portion is missing. The table includes about 46,000 clones, around nine tenths detected once. Specimen: CD4+ or CD8+ T cells sorted from blood, collected in a trial of the OX40 agonist ivuxolimab. The receptors originated from an adult with an advanced solid tumor such as melanoma, head and neck, liver or kidney cancer.

The chain joins TRBV4-1 to TRBJ2-3; D gene ambiguous. Germline V gives CDR1 MGHRA, CDR2 YSYEKL. The CDR3 has 14 residues. V was shortened by 0 bases and J by 3 bases, with 7 bases between the two germline ends. CDR3 nucleotides: TGCGCCAGCAGCCAAGATCCCCCGACAGATACGCAGTATTTT. Amino acids: CASSQDPPTDTQYF.

The V call is TRBV7-9, the J call TRBJ2-2; TRBD2 agrees at 8 bases. There are 14 residues in the CDR3. J gave up 3 bases and V 6 bases, and 3 bases lay outside the gene matches. Germline V gene lookup returns CDR1 SEHNR and CDR2 FQNEAQ (reference sequence). CDR3 nucleotide sequence: TGTGCCAGCAGTCGCGGGGGGTACACCGGGGAGCTGTTTTTT. Its protein is CASSRGGYTGELFF.

This clone was seen just once. The chain recombines TRBV15 with TRBJ2-7; 7 bases are shared with TRBD1. Germline CDR1 is LNHNV and CDR2 is YYDKDF (reference sequence). The trim removed 0 bases at V and 0 bases at J, leaving 5 bases unmatched. The CDR3 covers 16 residues. CDR3 amino acids: CATSRDPRDSSYEQYF. The DNA of the CDR3 is TGTGCCACCAGCAGAGATCCCCGGGACAGCTCCTACGAGCAGTACTTC.

The J gene is TRBJ2-3, the V gene TRBV19; 7 bases are shared with TRBD1. The CDR3 is 15 amino acids. Germline V CDR1 and CDR2: LNHDA, SQIVND (reference sequence). V gave up 1 base and J gave up 6 bases; unmatched junction bases: 7. The CDR3 protein is CASSIVEGAVDTQYF. The DNA for the CDR3 is TGTGCCAGTAGTATAGTCGAGGGGGCTGTTGATACGCAGTATTTT.

The chain links TRBV6-1 to TRBJ1-2; no definite D call. CDR1 and CDR2 from the germline V gene are MNHNS and SASEGT. CDR3 length: 15 residues. V was trimmed by 2 bases and J by 0 bases, leaving 10 bases between them. CDR3 bases: TGTGCCAGCAGTGAATTCATGCAAGCTAACTATGGCTACACCTTC. It codes for CASSEFMQANYGYTF.

This chain uses TRBV4-3 with TRBJ2-1; possible D gene TRBD1, 6 bases. V was pared by 1 base and J by 8 bases, with 15 bases between. This CDR3 has 15 amino acids. CDR1 is LGHNA and CDR2 is YSLEER in the germline V gene. CDR3 nucleotide sequence: TGCGCCAGCAGCCAAGGCTGGGGGCGAGACGATGAGCAGTTCTTC. Translated, it gives CASSQGWGRDDEQFF.

This sequence joins TRBV27 and TRBJ2-2; D uncertain. Germline V lookup: CDR1 MNHEY, CDR2 SMNVEV (reference sequence). Trimming removed 3 bases from V and 6 bases from J, with 14 bases in between. The CDR3 has 15 amino acids. This chain's CDR3 is CASSLLAGASGELFF. Here the CDR3 DNA reads TGTGCCAGCAGTTTGCTGGCAGGTGCGTCCGGGGAGCTGTTTTTT.

V and J are TRBV7-2 and TRBJ2-2; 10 nucleotides align to TRBD1. The CDR3 sequence is 16 residues long. Trimming took 4 bases from V and 7 from J; bases not matched to a gene: 9. In germline, CDR1 is SGHTA, CDR2 FQGNSA. CDR3 protein: CASSWGRDRGIGELFF. Here the CDR3 DNA reads TGTGCCAGCAGCTGGGGCCGGGACAGGGGTATCGGGGAGCTGTTTTTT.

In its sample, this clone was seen a few times. The junction differs from germline at one of its ends, possibly a read error. The gene calls are TRBV5-4 and TRBJ2-7; perhaps TRBD2 as D (7 bases). Germline-derived CDR1 and CDR2 are SGHNT and YYREEE (reference sequence). This CDR3 region has 12 residues. The CDR3 spells CASSPRGGYLHF. The CDR3 DNA reads as TGTGCCAGCAGCCCGAGGGGGGGGTATTTACACTTC.